What follows describes a single T cell receptor (beta chain). As yet, its antigen is unknown. PCR primers comprised 60 Vbeta and 13 Jbeta primers. This table comes from immunoSEQ multiplex PCR, and its TCRdb copy is limited to in-frame clones, with some not included. The repertoire holds 150,000 to 200,000 clones, with around 85% as singletons. Donors showed nominal health when sampled, although they likely had unrecorded immune exposures. The data are from a study of cytomegalovirus exposure and HLA in healthy donors. The study, taken as a whole, reports: Some 17,000 TCR beta sequences were associated with HLA alleles at 0.05 false discovery rate in a later analysis. One cluster of highly shared sequence variants probably arose as a sequencing artifact.

Sequencing was performed on PBMCs. The clonotype was recovered from a man aged 18-30 years in good health and CMV-seronegative.

In nucleotides, the CDR3 is TGCAGTGGGGGCGACTATGGCTACACCTTC. Protein product: CSGGDYGYTF. The chain is built from TRBV29-1 and TRBJ1-2; D possibly corresponds to TRBD1 (6 bases). Germline CDR1 reads SQVTM; CDR2 reads ANQGSEA. The CDR3 contains 10 residues.